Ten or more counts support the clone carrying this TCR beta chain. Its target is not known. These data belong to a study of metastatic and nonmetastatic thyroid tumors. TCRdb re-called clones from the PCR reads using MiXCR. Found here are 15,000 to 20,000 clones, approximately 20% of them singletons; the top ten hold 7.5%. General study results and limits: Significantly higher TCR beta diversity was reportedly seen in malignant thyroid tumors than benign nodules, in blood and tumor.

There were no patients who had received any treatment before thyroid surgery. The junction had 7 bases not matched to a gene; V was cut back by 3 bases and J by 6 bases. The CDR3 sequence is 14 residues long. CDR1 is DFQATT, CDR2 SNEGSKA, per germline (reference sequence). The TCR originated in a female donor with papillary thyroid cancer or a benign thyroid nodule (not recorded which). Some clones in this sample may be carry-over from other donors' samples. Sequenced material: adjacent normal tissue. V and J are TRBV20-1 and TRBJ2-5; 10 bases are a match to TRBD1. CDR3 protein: CSASWDRGVKTQYF. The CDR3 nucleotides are TGCAGTGCTAGCTGGGACAGGGGTGTAAAGACCCAGTACTTC.